The rows below give T cell receptor beta chains drawn from one sample of a study of blood T cells in healthy people across ages. TCRdb processed the 5' RACE reads anew with MiXCR; each CDR3 protein has one entry. The sample carries around 990,000 distinct CDR3 sequences, about 25% recorded once. The same specimen was also included in a second study, on T cells of mothers and their children.

Material for sequencing was blood. These TCRs come from a girl aged 2-9 years in good health. Both conserved end residues are part of each CDR3. The D gene is left open where the match is weak. Not every row has a clone size; where given, it reads once, few, many or a size class.

TRBV29-1,TRBJ1-1,.,.,CSVGEGAEAFF,TGCAGCGTTGGAGAGGGGGCTGAAGCTTTCTTT
TRBV7-8,TRBJ2-7,TRBD1,.,CASSSWDRDSYEQYF,TGTGCCAGCAGCTCCTGGGACAGGGATTCCTACGAGCAGTACTTC
TRBV12-3/TRBV12-4,TRBJ1-5,.,few,CASSLLGDLDQPQHF,TGTGCCAGCAGTCTCTTGGGGGATTTGGATCAGCCCCAGCATTTT
TRBV7-6,TRBJ2-7,.,few,CASSFGVAAEQYF,TGTGCCAGCAGCTTTGGGGTAGCGGCCGAGCAGTACTTC
TRBV28,TRBJ2-6,TRBD1,few,CASRTYRGSTSGANVLTF,TGTGCCAGCAGAACCTACAGGGGCAGTACTTCTGGGGCCAACGTCCTGACTTTC
TRBV9,TRBJ2-3,.,.,CASSVGGDGTDTQYF,TGTGCCAGCAGCGTCGGTGGGGATGGAACAGATACGCAGTATTTT
TRBV4-3,TRBJ1-1,.,.,CASTLSGGRWTEAFF,TGCGCCAGCACCCTATCCGGGGGGAGGTGGACTGAAGCTTTCTTT
TRBV10-3,TRBJ2-1,.,few,CATRDGGSYNEQFF,TGTGCCACCCGAGACGGGGGCTCCTACAATGAGCAGTTCTTC
TRBV27,TRBJ1-1,.,few,CASSLGGLAEAFF,TGTGCCAGCAGTTTAGGGGGGTTGGCTGAAGCTTTCTTT
TRBV29-1,TRBJ1-1,.,.,CSAGAEGNTEAFF,TGCAGCGCCGGGGCCGAGGGGAACACTGAAGCTTTCTTT
TRBV12-3/TRBV12-4,TRBJ2-5,TRBD1,.,CASSWTGERAQYF,TGTGCCAGCAGTTGGACAGGGGAGAGGGCCCAGTACTTC
TRBV4-1,TRBJ1-5,TRBD1,few,CASSQPDRGWNQPQHF,TGCGCCAGCAGCCAACCTGACAGGGGATGGAATCAGCCCCAGCATTTT
TRBV29-1,TRBJ1-1,.,.,CSVESTIVTEAFF,TGCAGCGTTGAGAGCACCATCGTTACTGAAGCTTTCTTT
TRBV20-1,TRBJ1-6,TRBD1,.,CSARAGTGRNSPLHF,TGCAGTGCTAGAGCTGGGACAGGTCGTAATTCACCCCTCCACTTT
TRBV7-9,TRBJ2-1,TRBD2,.,CASGRSGIVYNEQFF,TGTGCCAGCGGCAGAAGCGGGATAGTATACAATGAGCAGTTCTTC
TRBV12-3/TRBV12-4,TRBJ2-7,.,few,CASSFQMTYEQYF,TGTGCCAGCAGTTTCCAGATGACCTACGAGCAGTACTTC
TRBV27,TRBJ1-2,.,once,CASSPEFGRANYGYTF,TGTGCCAGCAGCCCCGAATTTGGGCGGGCTAACTATGGCTACACCTTC
TRBV12-3/TRBV12-4,TRBJ2-5,.,few,CASRDGPGETQYF,TGTGCCAGCAGGGATGGCCCCGGAGAGACCCAGTACTTC
TRBV28,TRBJ2-7,.,few,CASSRGPFSYEQYF,TGTGCCAGCAGTCGAGGACCCTTCTCCTACGAGCAGTACTTC
TRBV20-1,TRBJ2-7,TRBD2,.,CSARRTTSGPGSEQYF,TGCAGTGCTAGAAGAACTACTAGCGGCCCAGGGAGCGAGCAGTACTTC
TRBV7-3,TRBJ2-7,.,few,CASSYDGTSYEQYF,TGTGCCAGCAGTTATGACGGGACCTCCTACGAGCAGTACTTC
TRBV29-1,TRBJ2-2,.,.,CSVVAVNTGELFF,TGCAGCGTTGTCGCGGTAAACACCGGGGAGCTGTTTTTT
TRBV5-5,TRBJ2-5,.,once,CASSLPAQVETQYF,TGTGCCAGCAGCTTGCCCGCACAGGTGGAGACCCAGTACTTC
TRBV20-1,TRBJ2-6,TRBD1,.,CSATGTGAPGANVLTF,TGCAGTGCTACTGGGACAGGGGCCCCTGGGGCCAACGTCCTGACTTTC
TRBV28,TRBJ2-7,.,few,CARSSNTEPQLAYEQYF,TGTGCCCGCAGTTCGAACACGGAACCCCAACTAGCCTACGAGCAGTACTTC
TRBV4-3,TRBJ2-1,TRBD1,few,CASSQEPGQGPFF,TGCGCCAGCAGCCAAGAACCGGGACAGGGCCCGTTCTTC
TRBV7-2,TRBJ1-2,.,.,CASSLAGHGFPSGYTF,TGTGCCAGCAGCTTAGCCGGACACGGGTTCCCTTCCGGCTACACCTTC
TRBV5-1,TRBJ1-1,.,.,CASSLAQINTEAFF,TGCGCCAGCAGCTTGGCACAGATAAACACTGAAGCTTTCTTT